These 16 T cell receptor beta chains originate from one sample sequenced in a study of blood T cell repertoires in COVID-19. Data came from immunoSEQ multiplex PCR; TCRdb stores just in-frame clones and leaves some out. The repertoire has about 180,000 clones, 80% of them found once; the top ten carry 13% to 15%. The sequenced material came from PBMCs or T cells enriched from blood (not recorded which). These receptors were obtained from a man aged 60-69 years who had been exposed to COVID-19.

V and J are TRBV5-1 and TRBJ2-1, with D perhaps matching TRBD2 (6 bases). This CDR3 contains 15 residues. From germline, CDR1 is SGHRS and CDR2 YFSETQ. Trimming removed 4 bases from V and 3 bases from J, with 14 bases in between. The CDR3 is CASSASGWDYNEQFF. The CDR3 nucleotides are TGCGCCAGCAGCGCCAGCGGGTGGGACTACAATGAGCAGTTCTTC.

This clone occurred a few times. The chain has TRBV3-1 (or the pseudogene TRBV3-2) and TRBJ2-2; D remains ambiguous. Trimming pared 1 base from V and 3 bases from J, leaving 9 bases between. The CDR3 spans 15 residues. Germline V gives CDR1 LGHDT, CDR2 YNNKEL (reference sequence). CDR3 bases: TGTGCCAGCAGCCAAGGGCTCGTCGACACCGGGGAGCTGTTTTTT. Amino acid sequence: CASSQGLVDTGELFF.

The chain couples TRBV15 to TRBJ1-6, with D unclear. Germline lookup yields CDR1 LNHNV and CDR2 YYDKDF (reference sequence). Between the trimmed V and J ends, which lost 0 bases and 0 bases, there was a span of 12 bases. The CDR3 is made up of 18 amino acids. The CDR3 region has the DNA TGTGCCACCAGCAGAGATCCCCCCCGCAGCTCCTATAATTCACCCCTCCACTTT. This sequence encodes CATSRDPPRSSYNSPLHF. The variable domain in full, with the rest retrieved from reference TRBV15 and TRBJ1-6, is DAMVIQNPRYQVTQFGKPVTLSCSQTLNHNVMYWYQQKSSQAPKLLFHYYDKDFNNEADTPDNFQSRRPNTSFCFLDIRSPGLGDTAMYLCATSRDPPRSSYNSPLHFGNGTRLTVT.

V usage is TRBV20-1 and J usage is TRBJ1-1; D ambiguous. Deletions cut 3 bases from V and 4 bases from J, with 12 bases between. Germline V lookup: CDR1 DFQATT, CDR2 SNEGSKA (reference sequence). This CDR3 spans 13 amino acids. The chain's CDR3 is CSASIDLVTEAFF. CDR3 DNA sequence: TGCAGTGCTAGTATCGACTTAGTCACTGAAGCTTTCTTT.

V usage is TRBV12-3 or TRBV12-4 and J usage is TRBJ2-3, with D possibly matching TRBD2 (5 bases). CDR3 length equals 11 residues. The germline V and J ends were trimmed by 9 bases and 5 bases, with 9 bases remaining between them. The CDR3 here is CASGLVDTQYF. In DNA form, the CDR3 reads TGTGCCAGTGGACTTGTAGATACGCAGTATTTT.

The chain combines TRBV9 with TRBJ2-2; 7 bases line up with TRBD2. The CDR3 loop spans 15 amino acids. Trimming cost V 0 bases and J 6 bases; bases outside gene matches: 5. Germline V gene lookup returns CDR1 SGDLS and CDR2 YYNGEE. In DNA form, the CDR3 reads TGTGCCAGCAGCGTAGGCGGGAGCGGCTCCGGGGAGCTGTTTTTT. Translated: CASSVGGSGSGELFF.

The table lists this clone with a few counts. The rearrangement joins TRBV11-2 to TRBJ2-5, with D possibly TRBD1 on 5 matching bases. Germline V gene sequence: CDR1 SGHAT, CDR2 FQNNGV. V lost 3 bases and J 1 base, leaving 12 bases between the germline ends. The CDR3 contains 15 residues. The CDR3 DNA follows: TGTGCCAGCAGCTTCCTCTTAGGGGCCCAAGAGACCCAGTACTTC. It translates to CASSFLLGAQETQYF.

In regard to this clone: This sample also contains other DNA sequences that code for the same CDR3. V usage is TRBV6-2 or TRBV6-3 and J usage is TRBJ2-7; TRBD2 matches at 11 bases. Trimming removed 2 bases from V and 1 base from J; junction bases left unmatched: 4. CDR1 MNHEY and CDR2 SVGEGT come from the germline V gene. CDR3 length equals 16 residues. CDR3 DNA: TGTGCCAGCAGTTACCCGACTAGCGGGATTTCCTACGAGCAGTACTTC. It is translated as CASSYPTSGISYEQYF.

The chain uses TRBV7-3 and TRBJ2-3, with 12 bases that match TRBD2. The germline CDR1 and CDR2 sequences are SGHTA and FQGTGA. CDR3 length equals 18 residues. The ends lost 4 bases at V and 5 bases at J; junction bases unmatched: 13. The CDR3 is CASSSQPGLAGSRDTQYF. As DNA, the CDR3 is TGTGCCAGCAGCTCCCAGCCCGGACTAGCGGGATCCCGAGATACGCAGTATTTT.

The V and J genes are TRBV27 and TRBJ1-5; 7 bases map to TRBD1. J lost 3 bases, V lost 5 bases, and 7 bases had no gene match. The CDR3 is 15 residues long. The germline CDR1 and CDR2 sequences are MNHEY and SMNVEV (reference sequence). The CDR3 here is CASSAVGQYNQPQHF. The CDR3 coding sequence is TGTGCCAGCAGTGCAGTGGGACAGTACAATCAGCCCCAGCATTTT.

This clone has only one observation. The chain employs TRBV7-3 and TRBJ2-5; D perhaps matches TRBD1 (5 bases). Germline V CDR1 and CDR2: SGHTA, FQGTGA. V gave up 1 base and J gave up 4 bases, with 7 bases separating them. The CDR3 runs to 13 residues. The CDR3 region has the DNA TGTGCCAGCAGCTTAAAAAGGGGAGAGACCCAGTACTTC. Translation gives CASSLKRGETQYF.

The chain links TRBV19 to TRBJ1-1, with a possible D match to TRBD1 (5 bases). The CDR3 loop spans 14 amino acids. Deletions cut 5 bases from V and 4 bases from J, with 14 bases between. Germline V gene sequence: CDR1 LNHDA, CDR2 SQIVND (reference sequence). DNA of the CDR3: TGTGCCAGTAGTTCGCCGGGGCGGGGCACTGAAGCTTTCTTT. This codes for CASSSPGRGTEAFF.

There are a few counts of this clone. This chain links TRBV19 with TRBJ1-6; D gene ambiguous. The CDR3 has 12 amino acids. The germline V gene has CDR1 LNHDA and CDR2 SQIVND (reference sequence). V dropped 6 bases and J dropped 10 bases, with 10 bases sitting between them. The CDR3 sequence is CASSRITSPLHF. The CDR3 nucleotides read TGTGCCAGTAGCAGGATTACCTCACCCCTCCACTTT. Variable domain in full (rest from reference TRBV19 and TRBJ1-6): DGGITQSPKYLFRKEGQNVTLSCEQNLNHDAMYWYRQDPGQGLRLIYYSQIVNDFQKGDIAEGYSVSREKKESFPLTVTSAQKNPTAFYLCASSRITSPLHFGNGTRLTVT.

The V call is TRBV28, the J call TRBJ1-5; tentative D call: TRBD1 (6 bases). This CDR3 is built from 13 residues. V lost 9 bases, J lost 9 bases, and 18 bases lay in between. Germline loops: CDR1 MDHEN, CDR2 SYDVKM. The chain's CDR3 is CASWTDMVRPQHF. The CDR3 DNA sequence: TGTGCCAGTTGGACAGACATGGTCCGGCCCCAGCATTTT.

This clone showed up just once. The genes are TRBV9 and TRBJ2-5; TRBD2 aligns across 8 bases. The germline V gene has CDR1 SGDLS and CDR2 YYNGEE. V lost 0 bases and J lost 4; bases outside the gene matches: 8. The CDR3 covers 16 residues. CDR3 amino acids: CASSVGLREVRETQYF. CDR3 DNA: TGTGCCAGCAGCGTAGGTTTGCGGGAGGTCAGAGAGACCCAGTACTTC.

The J gene is TRBJ2-3, the V gene TRBV11-2; maybe TRBD2 (5 bases). The V end was cut by 5 bases, the J end by 2 bases, with 14 bases between. The germline gives CDR1 SGHAT, CDR2 FQNNGV. The CDR3 runs 15 residues. CDR3 amino acids: CASSPQTRSTDTQYF. As DNA, the CDR3 is TGTGCCAGCAGCCCACAAACTAGATCCACAGATACGCAGTATTTT.